The TCR beta chain under discussion was sequenced for a study of T cells in localized non-small cell lung cancer. This CDR3 spans 11 amino acids. V was clipped by 8 bases and J by 1 base, with 8 bases between them. Germline values: CDR1 GTSNPN, CDR2 SVGIG (reference sequence). Some clones are missing from TCRdb's copy, which holds only in-frame ones; the method was immunoSEQ multiplex PCR. Here the sample spans tens of thousands of clones, 86% being singletons. The sample was peripheral blood, taken before any cancer treatment. The genes are TRBV30 and TRBJ1-1, with D tentatively TRBD1 (5 bases). The TCR comes from a woman between 18 and 55 years old with stage III lung adenocarcinoma. This CDR3 is CARGRNTEAFF. The CDR3, as DNA: TGTGCCCGGGGGAGGAACACTGAAGCTTTCTTT.